Listed below are T cell receptor beta chains from one sample, sequenced in a study of T cell responses to AZD1222 COVID-19 vaccine. The assay was immunoSEQ multiplex PCR, and TCRdb's table has in-frame clones only and misses some. The sample holds roughly 99,000 clones, 91% seen once. Sequencing was performed on peripheral blood, taken 28 days after the second AZD1222 dose. All receptors come from an adult who received the AZD1222 COVID-19 vaccine. CDR3s include the opening cysteine and the closing phenylalanine or tryptophan. D genes are given only for firm matches. Clone size is stated in some rows and not others, as once, few, many or a class when expanded.

clone_size,v_call,j_call,d_call,cdr3_aa,cdr3_nt
once,TRBV2,TRBJ2-3,TRBD2,CASRGLAGGTGGRADTQYF,TGTGCCAGCAGGGGACTAGCGGGAGGAACGGGCGGTCGGGCAGATACGCAGTATTTT
-,TRBV18,TRBJ2-1,TRBD2,CASSPPGRAGYNEQFF,TGTGCCAGCTCACCACCGGGGAGGGCCGGGTACAATGAGCAGTTCTTC
-,TRBV7-8,TRBJ2-1,-,CASSSGPTSIGANEQFF,TGTGCCAGCAGCTCCGGACCTACCTCTATAGGGGCGAATGAGCAGTTCTTC
-,TRBV29-1,TRBJ2-2,TRBD2,CSAGTSGITGELFF,TGCAGCGCAGGGACTAGCGGAATCACCGGGGAGCTGTTTTTT
-,TRBV12-3/TRBV12-4,TRBJ1-6,TRBD1,CASTGTGGSPLHF,TGTGCCAGCACCGGGACAGGGGGTTCACCCCTCCACTTT
-,TRBV7-2,TRBJ2-1,-,CASSLVSTTYNEQFF,TGTGCCAGCAGCTTAGTTTCGACTACCTACAATGAGCAGTTCTTC
-,TRBV6-5,TRBJ1-1,-,CATGKTHDGRTEAFF,TGTGCCACCGGCAAGACCCACGACGGACGCACTGAAGCTTTCTTT
-,TRBV10-2,TRBJ2-7,-,CASRLITSSYEQYF,TGCGCCAGCAGGCTAATCACTAGCTCCTACGAGCAGTACTTC
-,TRBV5-4,TRBJ2-7,TRBD2,CASSRAGLTTEQYF,TGTGCCAGCAGCCGAGCGGGGCTCACGACTGAGCAGTACTTC
-,TRBV24-1,TRBJ1-5,-,CATQGGGADGNQPQHF,TGTGCCACCCAGGGCGGGGGGGCGGATGGCAATCAGCCCCAGCATTTT
-,TRBV2,TRBJ2-3,TRBD2,CASSEATSGAGNTQYF,TGTGCCAGCAGTGAAGCTACTAGCGGAGCCGGGAATACGCAGTATTTT
-,TRBV11-2,TRBJ2-7,-,CASSLEFGHYEQYF,TGTGCCAGCAGCTTAGAGTTCGGTCACTACGAGCAGTACTTC
-,TRBV3-1/TRBV3-2,TRBJ1-2,-,CAVGQGPTGYTF,TGCGCGGTCGGGCAGGGTCCAACTGGCTACACCTTC
-,TRBV11-2,TRBJ2-7,-,CASSVEPTAYEQYF,TGTGCCAGCAGCGTTGAGCCCACAGCCTACGAGCAGTACTTC
-,TRBV7-2,TRBJ1-5,TRBD1,CASSGTGDQPQHF,TGTGCCAGCAGCGGGACAGGGGATCAGCCCCAGCATTTT
-,TRBV24-1,TRBJ2-3,-,CATSDLLQPDTQYF,TGTGCCACCAGTGATTTGCTCCAACCAGATACGCAGTATTTT
-,TRBV27,TRBJ1-6,-,CASRIRRSGNSPLHF,TGTGCCAGCAGGATCCGACGGTCGGGGAATTCACCCCTCCACTTT
-,TRBV6-6,TRBJ1-5,-,CASSYSFQISNQPQHF,TGTGCCAGCAGTTACTCGTTCCAAATTAGCAATCAGCCCCAGCATTTT
once,TRBV3-1/TRBV3-2,TRBJ2-7,TRBD2,CASSQERSGSSYEQYF,TGTGCCAGCAGCCAAGAGAGAAGCGGGAGCTCCTACGAGCAGTACTTC
-,TRBV3-1/TRBV3-2,TRBJ2-2,-,CASSQDYRQINFTGELFF,TGTGCCAGCAGCCAAGATTATCGCCAGATAAATTTCACCGGGGAGCTGTTTTTT
-,TRBV7-6,TRBJ2-5,-,CASSLLANQETQYF,TGTGCCAGCAGCTTACTGGCGAACCAAGAGACCCAGTACTTC
few,TRBV2,TRBJ2-2,-,CASREDLGTGELFF,TGTGCCAGCAGGGAAGACCTGGGCACCGGGGAGCTGTTTTTT
-,TRBV2,TRBJ1-1,TRBD1,CASRQQGTNRNTEAFF,TGTGCCAGCAGGCAACAGGGGACCAACCGGAACACTGAAGCTTTCTTT
once,TRBV7-6,TRBJ2-2,TRBD2,CASSLVAGVHTGELFF,TGTGCCAGCAGCTTAGTGGCGGGGGTACACACCGGGGAGCTGTTTTTT
-,TRBV3-1/TRBV3-2,TRBJ2-7,TRBD2,CASSQGVTSGHEQYF,TGTGCCAGCAGCCAAGGGGTGACTAGCGGCCACGAGCAGTACTTC
-,TRBV7-8,TRBJ2-7,-,CASSPRVAYEQYF,TGTGCCAGCAGCCCTCGAGTTGCCTACGAGCAGTACTTC
-,TRBV28,TRBJ1-5,-,CASSSPSVGSNQPQHF,TGTGCCAGCAGTTCCCCTTCTGTAGGCAGCAATCAGCCCCAGCATTTT
-,TRBV28,TRBJ1-5,-,CASSFEAQGPSNQPQHF,TGTGCCAGCAGTTTTGAGGCTCAGGGGCCTAGCAATCAGCCCCAGCATTTT
-,TRBV3-1/TRBV3-2,TRBJ1-3,-,CASSFGTNSGNTIYF,TGTGCCAGCAGCTTTGGGACAAACTCTGGAAACACCATATATTTT
-,TRBV14,TRBJ2-5,-,CASNDGFQETQYF,TGTGCCAGCAACGACGGATTCCAAGAGACCCAGTACTTC
-,TRBV5-4,TRBJ2-1,TRBD2,CASSLSGLAEHNEQFF,TGTGCCAGCAGCTTGTCTGGACTAGCGGAGCACAATGAGCAGTTCTTC
-,TRBV5-4,TRBJ2-3,-,CASSPQVTDTQYF,TGTGCCAGCAGCCCACAAGTCACAGATACGCAGTATTTT
-,TRBV7-9,TRBJ2-1,TRBD2,CASKRDSSSGRSYNEQFF,TGTGCCAGCAAGAGGGACAGTTCTAGCGGGAGGTCCTACAATGAGCAGTTCTTC
-,TRBV6-2/TRBV6-3,TRBJ2-7,TRBD2,CASSPRTSGRTYEQYF,TGTGCCAGCAGTCCCCGGACTAGCGGGAGGACCTACGAGCAGTACTTC
-,TRBV19,TRBJ2-7,-,CASSKAGQLSYEQYF,TGTGCCAGTAGTAAAGCGGGACAGCTTAGCTACGAGCAGTACTTC
-,TRBV19,TRBJ2-5,TRBD1,CASSTDRAWETQYF,TGTGCCAGTAGTACGGACAGGGCGTGGGAGACCCAGTACTTC
-,TRBV10-3,TRBJ1-1,-,CAISEDSRTTNTEAFF,TGTGCCATCAGTGAGGACAGCCGGACGACGAACACTGAAGCTTTCTTT
-,TRBV2,TRBJ2-2,-,CASRGEGELFF,TGTGCCAGCAGAGGAGAGGGGGAGCTGTTTTTT
once,TRBV18,TRBJ1-6,TRBD1,CASSPRDRALYNSPLHF,TGTGCCAGCTCACCACGGGACAGGGCTCTCTATAATTCACCCCTCCACTTT
-,TRBV28,TRBJ2-4,TRBD2,CASSPWEGAKNIQYF,TGTGCCAGCAGTCCCTGGGAGGGAGCCAAAAACATTCAGTACTTC
-,TRBV2,TRBJ2-3,-,CASGTSRGGTQYF,TGTGCCAGCGGAACCTCCAGGGGAGGCACGCAGTATTTT
-,TRBV5-1,TRBJ2-1,-,CASSLLVNEQFF,TGCGCCAGCAGCTTGTTGGTAAATGAGCAGTTCTTC
-,TRBV19,TRBJ2-3,-,CASSIGPGGADTQYF,TGTGCCAGTAGTATAGGTCCAGGTGGGGCAGATACGCAGTATTTT
-,TRBV10-3,TRBJ1-6,TRBD1,CAISRQGRSPLHF,TGTGCCATCAGTCGACAGGGACGTTCACCCCTCCACTTT
-,TRBV9,TRBJ1-3,-,CASSVSPLISGNTIYF,TGTGCCAGCAGCGTATCCCCGCTTATCTCTGGAAACACCATATATTTT
-,TRBV7-3,TRBJ2-1,TRBD2,CASSPKGLAGGPTYNEQFF,TGTGCCAGCAGCCCGAAAGGACTAGCGGGAGGGCCGACCTACAATGAGCAGTTCTTC
once,TRBV28,TRBJ2-5,TRBD1,CASSPGTGGETQYF,TGTGCCAGCAGTCCCGGGACAGGGGGGGAGACCCAGTACTTC
-,TRBV5-6,TRBJ2-4,TRBD2,CASSFPRTSGRAQNIQYF,TGTGCCAGCAGCTTCCCTCGGACTAGCGGGAGGGCGCAAAACATTCAGTACTTC
once,TRBV2,TRBJ1-4,TRBD1,CASSGVTGGSYEKLFF,TGTGCCAGCAGTGGGGTGACAGGGGGCAGTTATGAAAAACTGTTTTTT
-,TRBV5-1,TRBJ2-7,-,CASSSSIGGYEQYF,TGCGCCAGCAGCTCGTCTATCGGGGGCTACGAGCAGTACTTC
-,TRBV9,TRBJ2-1,TRBD2,CASSVGLAGANEQFF,TGTGCCAGCAGCGTAGGGCTAGCGGGAGCAAATGAGCAGTTCTTC
-,TRBV5-4,TRBJ2-3,-,CASTRLYTDTQYF,TGTGCCAGCACCAGACTGTACACAGATACGCAGTATTTT
-,TRBV16,TRBJ1-4,-,CASSQSSGDNEKLFF,TGTGCCAGCAGCCAATCGTCAGGGGATAATGAAAAACTGTTTTTT
-,TRBV4-1,TRBJ2-7,TRBD2,CASSPLAGVSYEQYF,TGCGCCAGCAGCCCCTTAGCGGGAGTCTCCTACGAGCAGTATTTC